This T cell receptor beta chain was documented in a study of blood T cell repertoires in COVID-19. As handled by the study authors: Amplified reference gene primers provided the basis for estimating nucleated cell counts. Sequencing was performed with immunoSEQ multiplex PCR; in TCRdb, only in-frame clones are kept and a portion is missing. The V and J calls and clone size were taken over from that table, and D and trimming were inferred from the DNA. Here the sample spans 300,000 to 350,000 clones, about 92% being singletons. The V end lost 0 bases, the J end lost 1 base, and 11 bases lay between the germline ends. CDR3 size: 16 residues. Germline V gives CDR1 SGHRS, CDR2 YFSETQ.

Sequencing input: peripheral blood. The sequence was collected from a woman in her sixties with COVID-19, enrolled during active disease. The chain has TRBV5-1 and TRBJ1-3; D possibly corresponds to TRBD1 (5 bases). Written as DNA, the CDR3 is TGCGCCAGCAGCTTGGGTTCAGGGAGGTCTGGAAACACCATATATTTT. Translated: CASSLGSGRSGNTIYF.